This T cell receptor beta chain was sequenced for a study of vaccination and CD4 T cells after COVID-19. Treatment specified: approximately 9-day PBMC culture with coronavirus spike peptide pools or control peptides (ViraFEST assay). The authors swapped half the medium for fresh IL-2 medium on days 3 and 7. Oncomine TCR Beta short-read sequencing was applied to DNA from cultured CD4+ T cells. MiXCR, run by TCRdb on the PCR reads, gives a single entry per CDR3 protein. This table has over 15,000 distinct CDR3 sequences, approximately 53% appearing once. The CDR3 runs 14 residues. V was clipped by 5 bases and J by 6 bases, with 16 bases between them. CDR1 SGHTA and CDR2 FQGNSA come from the germline V gene. As concerns this clonotype: Its target is unknown.

Specimen: cultured CD4+ T cells from blood, collected after SARS-CoV-2 vaccination. The source of this sequence is a human donor with COVID-19. The rearrangement links TRBV7-2 to TRBJ2-5; a possible D gene is TRBD2 (6 bases). This CDR3 is CASSLLGREKTQYF. CDR3 in DNA: TGTGCCAGCAGCCTACTAGGTCGGGAGAAGACCCAGTACTTC.